These 20 T cell receptor beta chains were all obtained from the same sample, sequenced in a study of cytomegalovirus exposure and HLA in healthy donors. The study ran its PCR with 60 Vbeta and 13 Jbeta primers. Data came from immunoSEQ multiplex PCR; TCRdb stores just in-frame clones and leaves some out. The data contain approximately 160,000 clones, about four fifths of them seen just once; the ten biggest clones take up around 4.1%. Sequencing input: PBMCs. All receptors derive from a man between 45 and 60 years old in good health and CMV-seropositive.

The V call is TRBV5-1, the J call TRBJ2-1, with a possible D match to TRBD1 (6 bases). The ends were cut back, 7 bases at V and 5 bases at J, with 10 bases in the middle. This CDR3 spans 12 amino acids. In germline, CDR1 is SGHRS, CDR2 YFSETQ. The CDR3: CASSDSNNEQFF. The CDR3 DNA is TGCGCCAGCTCGGACAGCAACAATGAGCAGTTCTTC.

The chain couples TRBV5-6 to TRBJ2-3; no definite D call. Trimming shortened V by 4 bases and J by 5 bases, and 11 bases separated the two germline ends. The CDR3 runs 13 residues. In germline, CDR1 is SGHDT, CDR2 YYEEEE. The CDR3 bases are TGTGCCAGCAGCCTGATTCAACTAGATACGCAGTATTTT. Translating gives CASSLIQLDTQYF.

This chain connects TRBV19 to TRBJ2-7; 7 bases are a match to TRBD2. CDR1 and CDR2 (germline): LNHDA, SQIVND (reference sequence). The CDR3 consists of 13 residues. J gave up 3 bases and V 3 bases, and 2 bases lay outside the gene matches. In DNA form, the CDR3 reads TGTGCCAGTAGTATGGGGACTAACTACGAGCAGTACTTC. Protein: CASSMGTNYEQYF.

The chain uses TRBV6-4 and TRBJ1-2; 9 bases fit TRBD1. Germline CDR1 is MRHNA and CDR2 is SNTAGT. V lost 2 bases to trimming and J lost 7 bases; unmatched junction nucleotides: 8. The CDR3 is 15 amino acids. CDR3 in DNA: TGTGCCAGCAGTGACGACGGACAGGGGATATCTGGCTACACCTTC. Amino acids: CASSDDGQGISGYTF.

In its sample, this clone was seen once. The junction departs from germline at one end; a sequencing error may be responsible. The chain is built from TRBV7-9 and TRBJ1-1; TRBD1 matches 10 bases. This CDR3 has 15 amino acids. Per the germline V gene, CDR1 is SEHNR and CDR2 is FQNEAQ (reference sequence). The chain's CDR3 is CSSSPTDRGGTEAFF. The CDR3 region has the DNA TGTTCCAGCAGTCCTACGGACAGGGGGGGTACTGAAGCTTTCTTT.

This clone was seen a few times. This chain joins TRBV29-1 and TRBJ1-3; tentative D call: TRBD1 (5 bases). The CDR3 has 13 amino acids. The V and J ends lost 4 bases and 3 bases respectively, with 10 bases between them. Germline V gene data show CDR1 as SQVTM and CDR2 as ANQGSEA. The CDR3 loop is CSVGAGGGNTIYF. Here the CDR3 DNA reads TGCAGCGTTGGGGCCGGGGGTGGAAACACCATATATTTT.

The CDR3 loop reads CASSLEGQGLTGELFF. CDR3 in DNA: TGCGCCAGCAGCTTGGAGGGACAGGGGCTCACCGGGGAGCTGTTTTTT. The chain links TRBV5-1 to TRBJ2-2, with 10 bases aligning to TRBD1. The V gene end was trimmed by 0 bases and the J gene end by 4 bases; junction bases not matched to a gene: 3. Looked up from germline, CDR1 is SGHRS and CDR2 is YFSETQ. CDR3 length: 16 residues.

This chain connects TRBV27 to TRBJ2-7; TRBD2 aligns across 10 bases. The CDR3 loop spans 15 amino acids. With V trimmed by 0 bases and J by 2 bases, 1 base remained unmatched. The germline CDR1 and CDR2 sequences are MNHEY and SMNVEV (reference sequence). The CDR3 sequence is CASSLSAGGTYEQYF. The CDR3 nucleotides are TGTGCCAGCAGTTTATCAGCGGGAGGGACCTACGAGCAGTACTTC.

The chain joins TRBV5-4 to TRBJ1-1; tentative D call: TRBD1 (5 bases). Between the trimmed V and J ends, which lost 3 bases and 1 base, there was a span of 13 bases. The CDR3 loop spans 15 amino acids. Germline values: CDR1 SGHNT, CDR2 YYREEE (reference sequence). CDR3: CASSSARQPNTEAFF. For the CDR3, the DNA is TGTGCCAGCAGCTCCGCACGACAGCCGAACACTGAAGCTTTCTTT.

This clone was observed a few times. The chain links TRBV6-6 to TRBJ1-1, with D unresolved. CDR3 length equals 14 residues. V lost 3 bases, J lost 0 bases, and 8 bases lay in between. CDR1 and CDR2 from the germline V gene are MNHNY and SVGAGI (reference sequence). CDR3: CASSYYRVNTEAFF. As DNA, the CDR3 is TGTGCCAGCAGTTATTATCGAGTGAACACTGAAGCTTTCTTT.

V and J are TRBV11-2 and TRBJ1-2; 7 bases align to TRBD1. Germline CDR1 is SGHAT and CDR2 is FQNNGV. After removal of 2 bases from V and 8 bases from J, the junction contained 20 bases not matched to a gene. The CDR3 runs to 18 residues. The CDR3: CASSLSPRPGTERGGYTF. The CDR3 nucleotides read TGTGCCAGCAGCTTATCTCCTCGGCCCGGGACAGAAAGAGGGGGCTACACCTTC. Supplemented by reference TRBV11-2 and TRBJ1-2, the full variable domain reads EAGVAQSPRYKIIEKRQSVAFWCNPISGHATLYWYQQILGQGPKLLIQFQNNGVVDDSQLPKDRFSAERLKGVDSTLKIQPAKLEDSAVYLCASSLSPRPGTERGGYTFGSGTRLTVV.

This chain joins TRBV9 and TRBJ2-5; maybe TRBD1 (6 bases). TRBJ2-7 explains the end of the DNA better; the J call may be wrong. The CDR3 consists of 15 residues. Germline CDR1 and CDR2: SGDLS and YYNGEE. This CDR3 is CASSVDPTGTYEQYF. CDR3 DNA sequence: TGTGCCAGCAGCGTGGATCCTACAGGGACCTACGAGCAGTACTTC.

The V gene is TRBV5-6, the J gene TRBJ2-7, with D possibly TRBD1 on 6 matching bases. The CDR3 loop spans 15 amino acids. CDR1 and CDR2 (germline): SGHDT, YYEEEE. V was clipped by 3 bases and J by 4 bases, with 17 bases between them. The CDR3 loop is CASSSPHRERYEQYF. DNA for the CDR3: TGTGCCAGCAGCTCACCCCACAGGGAGAGGTACGAGCAGTACTTC.

Here the CDR3 reads CASSLARVRMNTEAFF. The CDR3 DNA reads as TGTGCCAGCAGCTTGGCGAGGGTCAGAATGAACACTGAAGCTTTCTTT. The chain combines TRBV5-8 with TRBJ1-1; D unresolved. V was cut by 0 bases and J by 0 bases, with 12 bases left in between. The CDR3 spans 16 residues. The V gene's germline CDR1 is SGHTS and CDR2 YDEGEE.

The chain uses TRBV2 and TRBJ1-2, with TRBD1 as a possible D gene (5 bases). CDR3 size: 14 residues. V was shortened by 7 bases and J by 8 bases, with 20 bases between the two germline ends. Germline CDR1 is SNHLY and CDR2 is FYNNEI. The CDR3 DNA is TGTGCCAGCACCGACGCGGGGACTTACTTGGGCTACACCTTC. This gives the protein CASTDAGTYLGYTF.

The chain uses TRBV28 and TRBJ2-1; 7 bases fit TRBD2. Germline-derived CDR1 and CDR2 are MDHEN and SYDVKM. V was pared by 5 bases and J by 9 bases, with 16 bases of the junction left unmatched. The CDR3 sequence is 16 residues long. CDR3 sequence reads: CASSTEMERPGGEQFF. The CDR3 bases are TGTGCCAGCAGTACCGAAATGGAAAGGCCGGGAGGTGAGCAGTTCTTC.

The rearrangement joins TRBV7-9 to TRBJ2-2; D possibly corresponds to TRBD1 (6 bases). Trimming left V 5 bases short and J 7 bases short, with 17 bases between. The CDR3 spans 15 residues. Looked up from germline, CDR1 is SEHNR and CDR2 is FQNEAQ (reference sequence). In DNA form, the CDR3 reads TGTGCCAGCAGCCTGAGGACAGACACAATCGGGGAGCTGTTTTTT. This encodes CASSLRTDTIGELFF.

The V call is TRBV6-1, the J call TRBJ2-3; D may be TRBD2 (6 bases). Trimming left V 6 bases short and J 0 bases short, with 13 bases between. CDR1 is MNHNS and CDR2 is SASEGT in the germline V gene. This CDR3 has 15 residues. CDR3 amino acids: CASRRGDSSTDTQYF. The CDR3 nucleotides are TGTGCCAGCAGAAGAGGGGACTCAAGCACAGATACGCAGTATTTT.

V gene TRBV7-2 combines with J gene TRBJ1-2; the D gene is possibly TRBD1 (6 bases). V was pared by 1 base and J by 4 bases, with 13 bases between. CDR1 and CDR2 from the germline V gene are SGHTA and FQGNSA. This CDR3 is 15 amino acids long. Here the CDR3 reads CASSLGGGWGYGYTF. CDR3 DNA sequence: TGTGCCAGCAGCTTAGGGGGGGGCTGGGGCTATGGCTACACCTTC.

The rearrangement links TRBV6-5 to TRBJ2-7; tentative D call: TRBD1 (5 bases). Germline V gene lookup returns CDR1 MNHEY and CDR2 SVGAGI. The CDR3 loop spans 16 amino acids. V lost 0 bases to trimming and J lost 2 bases, with 14 bases between them. This chain's CDR3 is CASSYSRQPTTYEQYF. In nucleotides, the CDR3 is TGTGCCAGCAGTTACTCCAGACAGCCAACCACCTACGAGCAGTACTTC.